This TCR beta chain was profiled in a study of human T cells and chemical hapten exposure. Stated time point: patch test 2, 6 weeks after DPC sensitization. Indicated treatment: therapeutic diphenylcyclopropenone sensitization with weekly scalp DPC. CDR3 length: 17 residues. The germline V gene has CDR1 SGHTA and CDR2 FQGNSA. The ends lost 0 bases at V and 2 bases at J; junction bases unmatched: 8. This clonotype has only a few counts. Original processing methods: Counting gave a median of 95,638 TCRs per sample, with values ranging from about 23,224 to 700,000. From the RACE reads, TCRdb called clonotypes with MiXCR, one entry per CDR3 protein. None of the V and J calls come from the authors' own analysis; TCRdb made them. The sample shows tens of thousands of distinct CDR3 sequences, approximately 9% of them seen only once.

The rearrangement links TRBV7-2 to TRBJ2-3; 7 nucleotides match TRBD2. The TCR originated in a man aged 30-40 years with alopecia areata. Some clones in this sample may be carry-over from other donors' samples. Specimen: whole blood, collected in connection with sensitization to the hapten diphenylcyclopropenone (DPC). The CDR3 DNA reads as TGTGCCAGCAGCTTAGCCGGGACTATCCCAGCCACAGATACGCAGTATTTT. Translated, it gives CASSLAGTIPATDTQYF. The whole variable domain, remainder taken from reference TRBV7-2 and TRBJ2-3, is GAGVSQSPSNKVTEKGKDVELRCDPISGHTALYWYRQSLGQGLEFLIYFQGNSAPDKSGLPSDRFSAERTGGSVSTLTIQRTQQEDSAVYLCASSLAGTIPATDTQYFGPGTRLTVL.